The rows below give T cell receptor beta chains drawn from one sample of a study of cytotoxic CD8 clonotypes in ibrutinib-treated CLL. TCRdb keeps only in-frame clones here, not all; method: immunoSEQ multiplex PCR. The data contain some 200,000 clones, roughly three quarters of them seen just once; the ten biggest clones take up 9.5% to 12%. This specimen consisted of PBMCs, obtained after 12 months of ibrutinib treatment. The receptors come from a human donor with chronic lymphocytic leukemia. CDR3s leave out the opening cysteine and the closing phenylalanine or tryptophan.

J,V,CDR3
TRBJ1-1,TRBV5-1,ASSLFAGEAF
TRBJ2-5,TRBV6-5,ASSLDQGAGETQY
TRBJ2-7,TRBV30,AWSVGGGLSYEQY
TRBJ2-7,TRBV19,ASSMGQNEQY
TRBJ1-2,TRBV19,ASSSDRRGNYGYT
TRBJ1-5,TRBV6-6,ASSLGPNSNQPQH
TRBJ2-5,TRBV20-1,SGYQETQY
TRBJ2-2,TRBV10-3,ASHPNTGELF
TRBJ1-4,TRBV28,ASSQTRRGEKLF
TRBJ1-2,TRBV18,ASSPGTGGSSRDYGYT
TRBJ2-3,TRBV5-1,ASSLAEGLHTDTQY
TRBJ1-5,TRBV2,ASGIGGRQPQH
TRBJ1-3,TRBV11-2,ASGPLSKNTIY
TRBJ2-1,TRBV5-6,ASSLGLVGNEQF
TRBJ1-2,TRBV27,ASSADRLGNYGYT
TRBJ1-2,TRBV19,ASSTDRDYGYT
TRBJ1-2,TRBV5-1,ASSPGQAVGGYT
TRBJ1-1,TRBV5-1,ASSPGTANTEAF
TRBJ1-1,TRBV15,ATSRDYGGGAEAF
TRBJ1-1,TRBV5-1,ASSLSVGQTNTEAF
TRBJ1-5,TRBV20-1,SAQLNQPQH
TRBJ2-3,TRBV4-1,ASSPRGGRVTRSTDTQY
TRBJ1-4,TRBV28,ASSWARLNEKLF
TRBJ2-2,TRBV6-6,ASRYRDRPTGELF
TRBJ2-5,TRBV5-1,ASSPSGNVETQY
TRBJ2-5,TRBV5-1,ASGPGGSQETQY
TRBJ2-1,TRBV5-1,ASSLAPPRQGKQF
TRBJ1-3,TRBV30,AWRDHSSGNTIY
TRBJ1-2,TRBV30,AWSVSRTNYGYT
TRBJ1-5,TRBV7-9,ASTRPGTGSLAQH
TRBJ1-2,TRBV6-5,ASSYDRVPYGYT
TRBJ2-1,TRBV25-1,ASTLRPRGSYNEQF
TRBJ2-7,TRBV30,AWGSGQGASGEY
TRBJ1-4,TRBV4-1,ASSQGRARGRVNEKLF
TRBJ1-5,TRBV27,ASSPSWTTHSNQPQH
TRBJ2-7,TRBV9,ASSVEGGPYEQY
TRBJ2-3,TRBV29-1,SVEILADTDTQY
TRBJ1-6,TRBV10-3,AISESEGALYNSPLH
TRBJ1-2,TRBV19,ASSPHIGGPSGGYT
TRBJ2-7,TRBV11-2,ASSLDGTGRYEQY
TRBJ2-1,TRBV25-1,ASSESGQGKYNEQF
TRBJ2-7,TRBV6-1,ASIAGGTSYEQY
TRBJ2-1,TRBV7-2,ASSLGGQSNEQF
TRBJ2-3,TRBV5-1,ASSLVAGGSTDTQY
TRBJ2-2,TRBV27,ASSFGVPGELF
TRBJ2-1,TRBV4-1,ASSQDWLAGGGWQF
TRBJ2-3,TRBV18,ASSPRSGGRGTDTQY
TRBJ2-3,TRBV6-5,ASSPPGTDTQY
TRBJ1-2,TRBV10-3,AISESQRVEDYGYT
TRBJ2-7,TRBV27,ASSTWGVRNEQY